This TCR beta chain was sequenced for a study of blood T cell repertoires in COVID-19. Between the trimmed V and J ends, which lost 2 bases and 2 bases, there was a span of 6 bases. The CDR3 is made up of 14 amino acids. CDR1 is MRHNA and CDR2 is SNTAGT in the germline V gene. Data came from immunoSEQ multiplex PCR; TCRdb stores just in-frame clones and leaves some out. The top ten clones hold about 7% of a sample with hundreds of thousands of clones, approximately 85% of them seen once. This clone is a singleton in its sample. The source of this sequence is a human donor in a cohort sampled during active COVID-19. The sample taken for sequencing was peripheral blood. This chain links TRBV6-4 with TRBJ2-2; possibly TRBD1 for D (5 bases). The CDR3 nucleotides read TGTGCCAGCAGTGACGACAGAAACACCGGGGAGCTGTTTTTT. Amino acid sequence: CASSDDRNTGELFF.